The entry that follows covers one TCR beta chain sequence. What it recognizes is unknown. This entry comes from a study of cytomegalovirus exposure and HLA in healthy donors. Study-level points and caveats: An analysis that came later showed most CMV-associated TCR beta chains appearing HLA-restricted. Researchers left out some V segments, among them TRBV6-2 and TRBV6-3, as indistinguishable. The authors judged a highly shared variant cluster likely a sequencing artifact.

PCR primers comprised 60 Vbeta and 13 Jbeta primers. The table came from immunoSEQ multiplex PCR; TCRdb's copy has only in-frame clones and leaves some out. The sample yields about 140,000 clones, roughly four fifths seen once. Germline V CDR1 and CDR2: KGHSH, LQKENI. V shed 4 bases and J shed 3 bases, with 13 bases lying between them. The CDR3 loop spans 15 amino acids. The source is a man aged 30-40 years in good health and CMV-seronegative. Sequencing was carried out using PBMCs. The chain couples TRBV18 to TRBJ1-5, with a possible D match to TRBD1 (6 bases). The CDR3 sequence is CASSRIGQINQPQHF. CDR3 in DNA: TGTGCCAGCTCACGGATTGGACAGATCAATCAGCCCCAGCATTTT.